This TCR beta chain derives from a study of blood T cells in healthy people across ages. Combining a sample-barcoded 5' primer with a J-beta primer mix, a second PCR ran for roughly 7 to 12 cycles. Via MiXCR, TCRdb re-called the 5' RACE reads, giving one row per CDR3 protein. The sample yields about 720,000 distinct CDR3 sequences, approximately 22% seen once. The J segment lost 1 base and the V segment lost 4 bases, leaving 8 bases of the junction unmatched. CDR3 size: 16 residues. CDR1 and CDR2 (germline): SGDLS, YYNGEE. This receptor was identified in an older man in good health. Sequenced material: blood. V is TRBV9 and J is TRBJ1-1, with 9 bases lining up with TRBD1. The CDR3 DNA reads as TGTGCCAGCAGCTCCCGGGACAGGGTTGAGAACACTGAAGCTTTCTTT. Encoded protein: CASSSRDRVENTEAFF.